These T cell receptor beta chains were read from a single sample in a study of shared clonotypes between healthy human individuals. Repertoires were generated with immunoSEQ multiplex PCR, while TCRdb's copy carries only in-frame clones and drops some. The sample comprises about 2,500,000 clones, around 94% of which are singletons, and under 0.15% rests with the top ten. Sequenced sample: naive CD4+ T cells sorted from blood. Receptor source: a man between 18 and 29 years old in good health. CDR3s include the opening cysteine and the closing phenylalanine or tryptophan. Fields, in order: clone size, CDR3 length, V gene, D gene, J gene, CDR3 DNA, CDR3 protein. D genes are given only for firm matches. Size tells how often a clone was seen (once, few, many) or the class of an expanded clone, and some rows leave it out.

size: -; length: 13; V: TRBV27; D: -; J: TRBJ1-2; DNA: TGTGCCAGCAGCCTTACAGGGCTGGGGGGCTACACCTTC; CDR3: CASSLTGLGGYTF
size: once; length: 15; V: TRBV5-4; D: TRBD2; J: TRBJ2-7; DNA: TGTGCCAGCAGCTTGGGACGAGGGGAGGGATACGAGCAGTACTTC; CDR3: CASSLGRGEGYEQYF
size: -; length: 16; V: TRBV21-1; D: -; J: TRBJ2-5; DNA: TGTGCCAGCAGCGCTTGGACAGGGAAGACCCAAGAGACCCAGTACTTC; CDR3: CASSAWTGKTQETQYF
size: -; length: 16; V: TRBV18; D: TRBD1; J: TRBJ1-1; DNA: TGTGCCAGCTCACTCGGACAGGGGACCAGACTGACTGAAGCTTTCTTT; CDR3: CASSLGQGTRLTEAFF
size: few; length: 12; V: TRBV6-5; D: -; J: TRBJ1-5; DNA: TGTGCCAGCTCCCGGGGGAATCAGCCCCAGCATTTT; CDR3: CASSRGNQPQHF
size: -; length: 17; V: TRBV2; D: -; J: TRBJ2-6; DNA: TGTGCCAGCAGCCAAGAGAGTCCCATCTCTGGGGCCAACGTCCTGACTTTC; CDR3: CASSQESPISGANVLTF
size: -; length: 14; V: TRBV10-1; D: TRBD1; J: TRBJ1-2; DNA: TGCGCCAGCAGTGAGCGGACAGGGGCCTATGGCAGGACCTTC; CDR3: CASSERTGAYGRTF
size: -; length: 18; V: TRBV15; D: -; J: TRBJ2-5; DNA: TGTGCCACCAGCAGAGAAACGACCGGGCCAGACGCCGGGGAGACCCAGTACTTC; CDR3: CATSRETTGPDAGETQYF
size: -; length: 15; V: TRBV7-2; D: -; J: TRBJ2-7; DNA: TGTGCCAGCACCAAAATAGGGTTGGGGGGTTACGAGCAGTACTTC; CDR3: CASTKIGLGGYEQYF
size: -; length: 19; V: TRBV18; D: -; J: TRBJ1-3; DNA: TGTGCCAGCTCACCACCACCCATTAAGGCAGGGACTACTGGAAACACCATATATTTT; CDR3: CASSPPPIKAGTTGNTIYF
size: -; length: 15; V: TRBV6-6; D: TRBD1; J: TRBJ2-3; DNA: TGTGCCAGCAGTTACTCGGCAGGGGGAACAGATACGCAGTATTTT; CDR3: CASSYSAGGTDTQYF
size: once; length: 11; V: TRBV19; D: -; J: TRBJ2-2; DNA: TGTGCCAGTAGAAATCGAAGCGGGCTGTTTTTT; CDR3: CASRNRSGLFF
size: -; length: 14; V: TRBV5-6; D: TRBD1; J: TRBJ2-7; DNA: TGTGCCAGCAGCTTTCAGGGGGCATGGAGCGAGCAGTACTTC; CDR3: CASSFQGAWSEQYF
size: -; length: 13; V: TRBV6-6; D: -; J: TRBJ1-3; DNA: TGTGCCACCCAAATGTTATCTGGAAACACCATATATTTT; CDR3: CATQMLSGNTIYF
size: -; length: 15; V: TRBV2; D: TRBD1; J: TRBJ1-4; DNA: TGTGCCAGCACGAGCGGGACAGGGAATAATGAAAAACTGTTTTTT; CDR3: CASTSGTGNNEKLFF
size: once; length: 12; V: TRBV2; D: -; J: TRBJ2-1; DNA: TGTGCCAGCGCCCGTTTGGTCAATGAGCAGTTCTTC; CDR3: CASARLVNEQFF
size: -; length: 15; V: TRBV11-2; D: -; J: TRBJ1-6; DNA: TGTGCCAGCAGCTTTTTTGACGGAACGGGCTCACCCCTCCACTTT; CDR3: CASSFFDGTGSPLHF
size: -; length: 14; V: TRBV5-1; D: TRBD1; J: TRBJ2-7; DNA: TGCGCCAGCTCGCCGGGACAGGGGCCAGACGAGCGGTACTTC; CDR3: CASSPGQGPDERYF
size: -; length: 15; V: TRBV5-6; D: TRBD1; J: TRBJ2-5; DNA: TGTGCCAGCACCTTGTCGACAGGGGGCGGGGAGACCCAGTACTTC; CDR3: CASTLSTGGGETQYF
size: few; length: 11; V: TRBV28; D: -; J: TRBJ1-4; DNA: TGTGCCAGCAGATCCTATCGAGAACTGTTTTTT; CDR3: CASRSYRELFF
size: -; length: 13; V: TRBV30; D: -; J: TRBJ2-1; DNA: TGTGCCTGGAGAATCCAGGGTAGAAATGAGCAGTTCTTC; CDR3: CAWRIQGRNEQFF
size: -; length: 13; V: TRBV7-7; D: -; J: TRBJ1-1; DNA: TGTGCTAGCAGCTTGACGGAGAACACTGAAGCTTTCTTT; CDR3: CASSLTENTEAFF
size: -; length: 16; V: TRBV19; D: -; J: TRBJ1-3; DNA: TGTGCCAGTACCATCGAAATGCGGAGCTCTGGAAACACCATATATTTT; CDR3: CASTIEMRSSGNTIYF
size: -; length: 15; V: TRBV5-1; D: -; J: TRBJ1-3; DNA: TGCGCCAGCAGCGCCGGTCACAGCTCTGGAAACACCATATATTTT; CDR3: CASSAGHSSGNTIYF
size: -; length: 18; V: TRBV12-2; D: -; J: TRBJ1-3; DNA: TGTGCAAGTCGCTTAGCCAGAGGGGTTATCATCTCTGGAAACACCATATATTTT; CDR3: CASRLARGVIISGNTIYF
size: -; length: 17; V: TRBV27; D: TRBD2; J: TRBJ2-7; DNA: TGTGCCAGCAGTCCCCCAAGGGTCGGCGGGAGCTCCTACGAGCAGTACTTC; CDR3: CASSPPRVGGSSYEQYF
size: -; length: 14; V: TRBV7-2; D: TRBD1; J: TRBJ2-5; DNA: TGTGCCAGCAACCGGGACAGGGCCTCGGGGACCCAGTACTTC; CDR3: CASNRDRASGTQYF
size: -; length: 17; V: TRBV5-5; D: TRBD2; J: TRBJ2-2; DNA: TGTGCCAGCAGTAAACTAGCGGGGGTCGCGAACACCGGGGAGCTGTTTTTT; CDR3: CASSKLAGVANTGELFF
size: -; length: 13; V: TRBV30; D: TRBD1; J: TRBJ2-7; DNA: TGTGCCTGGAGTACGGGACAGGGCTACGAGCAGTACTTC; CDR3: CAWSTGQGYEQYF
size: -; length: 13; V: TRBV7-8; D: -; J: TRBJ1-5; DNA: TGTGCCAGCAGCTTAGCGAAGAGTATCCCCCAGCATTTT; CDR3: CASSLAKSIPQHF
size: -; length: 16; V: TRBV7-2; D: -; J: TRBJ1-5; DNA: TGTGCCAGCAGCTCCCCGCGCGGGGCGTTTAATCAGCCCCAGCATTTT; CDR3: CASSSPRGAFNQPQHF
size: -; length: 15; V: TRBV18; D: TRBD1; J: TRBJ2-2; DNA: TGTGCCAGCTCACCAGGGACAGGGGTCACCGGGGAGCTGTTTTTT; CDR3: CASSPGTGVTGELFF
size: -; length: 15; V: TRBV6-1; D: -; J: TRBJ2-2; DNA: TGTGCCACGAGACCGGGTCAGGGGTCTACCGGGGAGCTGTTTTTT; CDR3: CATRPGQGSTGELFF
size: -; length: 14; V: TRBV30; D: TRBD2; J: TRBJ2-1; DNA: TGTGGACTAGCGGACCCGAATTCTTTCAATGAGCAGTTCTTC; CDR3: CGLADPNSFNEQFF
size: -; length: 15; V: TRBV11-2; D: TRBD1; J: TRBJ2-3; DNA: TGTGCCAGCGGGGCCGGACAGGGACTGGTAGATACGCAGTATTTT; CDR3: CASGAGQGLVDTQYF
size: -; length: 16; V: TRBV5-6; D: TRBD1; J: TRBJ1-1; DNA: TGTGCCAGCAGCCTTGGACAGGGGCCATTTAACACTGAAGCTTTCTTT; CDR3: CASSLGQGPFNTEAFF
size: -; length: 15; V: TRBV6-5; D: -; J: TRBJ2-7; DNA: TGTGCCAGCAGTTACTCTACGGGCCGCGAATACGAGCAGTACTTC; CDR3: CASSYSTGREYEQYF
size: -; length: 15; V: TRBV4-3; D: -; J: TRBJ1-2; DNA: TGCGCCAGCAGCCAAGATCCAGGAGCTAACTATGGCTACACCTTC; CDR3: CASSQDPGANYGYTF
size: -; length: 16; V: TRBV18; D: -; J: TRBJ1-1; DNA: TGTGCCAGCTCACCCGCTTTTGGGAACGCGAACACTGAAGCTTTCTTT; CDR3: CASSPAFGNANTEAFF
size: -; length: 14; V: TRBV19; D: -; J: TRBJ2-1; DNA: TGTGCCAGTCCCGGGGGGACAACCTACAATGAGCAGTTCTTC; CDR3: CASPGGTTYNEQFF
size: -; length: 16; V: TRBV9; D: TRBD2; J: TRBJ2-5; DNA: TGTGCCAGCAGCGTAGGGCTAGCGGGAGTTCAAGAGACCCAGTACTTC; CDR3: CASSVGLAGVQETQYF
size: -; length: 16; V: TRBV7-9; D: TRBD2; J: TRBJ2-3; DNA: TGTGCCAGCAGCCCCGGACTAGCGGGAGTTGGAGATACGCAGTATTTT; CDR3: CASSPGLAGVGDTQYF
size: -; length: 15; V: TRBV28; D: TRBD2; J: TRBJ2-3; DNA: TGTGCCAGCAGTCCTTCCGGGGGGGGAACAGATACGCAGTATTTT; CDR3: CASSPSGGGTDTQYF
size: -; length: 12; V: TRBV30; D: -; J: TRBJ2-3; DNA: TGTGCCTGGAGCCCCCCGGGCAATACGCAGTATTTT; CDR3: CAWSPPGNTQYF
size: -; length: 14; V: TRBV6-5; D: -; J: TRBJ1-2; DNA: TGTGCCAGCAGTTACTCAAGGATTAACTATGGCTACACCTTC; CDR3: CASSYSRINYGYTF
size: -; length: 16; V: TRBV5-1; D: TRBD1; J: TRBJ1-1; DNA: TGCGCCAGCAGCTCCACGGGACAGGGGAGGAACACTGAAGCTTTCTTT; CDR3: CASSSTGQGRNTEAFF
size: -; length: 15; V: TRBV6-6; D: TRBD1; J: TRBJ2-1; DNA: TGTGCCAGCAGTTATTTGGGACAGGGGGCCGATGAGCAGTTCTTC; CDR3: CASSYLGQGADEQFF
size: -; length: 13; V: TRBV6-5; D: -; J: TRBJ2-2; DNA: TGTGCCAGCAGACGCAGCAACACCGGGGAGCTGTTTTTT; CDR3: CASRRSNTGELFF
size: -; length: 14; V: TRBV30; D: TRBD1; J: TRBJ2-3; DNA: TGTGCCTCTTATGGACAGGTCCTCACAGATACGCAGTATTTT; CDR3: CASYGQVLTDTQYF
size: -; length: 16; V: TRBV14; D: TRBD1; J: TRBJ2-2; DNA: TGTGCCAGCAGCCAAAGACAGGGGGCGGCGGCCGGGGAGCTGTTTTTT; CDR3: CASSQRQGAAAGELFF
size: -; length: 17; V: TRBV11-2; D: TRBD2; J: TRBJ2-3; DNA: TGTGCCAGCAGCTTAATATTGGGGGCTAGCGGGGCCGATACGCAGTATTTT; CDR3: CASSLILGASGADTQYF
size: -; length: 19; V: TRBV18; D: TRBD1; J: TRBJ2-6; DNA: TGTGCCAGCTCACCACTGCCGGGACAGGGGTACTCTGGGGCCAACGTCCTGACTTTC; CDR3: CASSPLPGQGYSGANVLTF
size: -; length: 15; V: TRBV7-8; D: -; J: TRBJ2-3; DNA: TGTGCCAGCAGAAGGGAGTGGGTTCCCACAGATACGCAGTATTTT; CDR3: CASRREWVPTDTQYF
size: -; length: 14; V: TRBV6-1; D: -; J: TRBJ1-3; DNA: TGTGCCAGCAGTGACGGGCGCTCTGGAAACACCATATATTTT; CDR3: CASSDGRSGNTIYF
size: -; length: 15; V: TRBV9; D: TRBD2; J: TRBJ2-5; DNA: TGTGCCAGCAGCGTGGGGACTAGCGGGCGAGAGACCCAGTACTTC; CDR3: CASSVGTSGRETQYF
size: -; length: 13; V: TRBV12-5; D: -; J: TRBJ2-5; DNA: TGTGCTAGTGGTTTAGGAGGGCAGGAGACCCAGTACTTC; CDR3: CASGLGGQETQYF
size: -; length: 14; V: TRBV18; D: -; J: TRBJ1-1; DNA: TGTGCCAGCTCACTTTCAGGGATTCCCGATGAAGCTTTCTTT; CDR3: CASSLSGIPDEAFF
size: -; length: 12; V: TRBV12-5; D: TRBD1; J: TRBJ2-7; DNA: TGTGCTAGTGGACAGGGGACCTACGAGCAGTACTTC; CDR3: CASGQGTYEQYF
size: -; length: 13; V: TRBV30; D: -; J: TRBJ1-1; DNA: TGTGCCTGGAAGAACCAGAGGGCCACTGAAGCTTTCTTT; CDR3: CAWKNQRATEAFF
size: -; length: 15; V: TRBV6-5; D: TRBD1; J: TRBJ2-7; DNA: TGTGCCAGCAGCGATAGGGGACAGGGGGCTAAGGAGCAGTACTTC; CDR3: CASSDRGQGAKEQYF